The 6 T cell receptor beta chains below all came from one sample that was sequenced in a study of cytomegalovirus exposure and HLA in healthy donors. In the PCR, 60 Vbeta and 13 Jbeta primers were used. Clones were sequenced by immunoSEQ multiplex PCR, and TCRdb holds only the in-frame ones, with some missing. The repertoire holds around 100,000 clones, with approximately 70% as singletons. The sequenced sample was PBMCs. These receptors were taken from a man aged 25 to 40 in good health and CMV-seropositive.

The V and J genes are TRBV7-3 and TRBJ2-1, with 13 bases lining up with TRBD2. V was clipped by 4 bases and J by 2 bases; unmatched bases: 8. This CDR3 is 18 amino acids long. The germline gives CDR1 SGHTA, CDR2 FQGTGA. The CDR3 reads CASSSGTSGVGTYNEQFF. In DNA, the CDR3 is TGTGCCAGCAGCTCCGGGACTAGCGGGGTCGGCACCTACAATGAGCAGTTCTTC.

The chain uses TRBV7-2 and TRBJ2-7, with 8 positions matching TRBD1. Germline trimming cut 7 bases from V and 0 bases from J; bases unmatched to any gene: 11. The CDR3 has 16 residues. Germline loops: CDR1 SGHTA, CDR2 FQGNSA. The CDR3 sequence is CASTRGTGLSSYEQYF. DNA of the CDR3: TGTGCCAGCACCCGAGGGACAGGTCTCAGCTCCTACGAGCAGTACTTC.

A single count supports this clone. The chain employs TRBV19 and TRBJ2-7; 7 bases fit TRBD1. CDR3 length: 14 amino acids. Germline V gene sequence: CDR1 LNHDA, CDR2 SQIVND (reference sequence). The V segment lost 3 bases and the J segment 5 bases; nucleotides outside the gene matches: 7. CDR3 in amino acids: CASSIGQARDEQYF. For the CDR3, the DNA is TGTGCCAGTAGTATCGGACAGGCCAGGGACGAGCAGTACTTC.

The rearrangement uses TRBV11-2 and TRBJ2-2; D may be TRBD2 (7 bases). The CDR3 runs 16 residues. Trimming removed 5 bases from V and 4 bases from J, with 17 bases in between. CDR1 SGHAT and CDR2 FQNNGV come from the germline V gene. CDR3 sequence: CASSPIGGAGTGELFF. Here the CDR3 DNA reads TGTGCCAGCAGCCCCATAGGGGGGGCAGGCACCGGGGAGCTGTTTTTT.

This chain connects TRBV9 to TRBJ2-2; no definite D call. Germline CDR1 is SGDLS and CDR2 is YYNGEE. The CDR3 spans 12 residues. Deletions cut 4 bases from V and 3 bases from J, with 4 bases between. CDR3 in DNA: TGTGCCAGCAGCCTATACACCGGGGAGCTGTTTTTT. Amino acids: CASSLYTGELFF.

The chain couples TRBV19 to TRBJ2-7; maybe TRBD2 (5 bases). CDR1 is LNHDA, CDR2 SQIVND, per germline (reference sequence). Deletions cut 3 bases from V and 7 bases from J, with 10 bases between. The CDR3 has 12 amino acids. The CDR3 sequence: CASSMREGEQYF. As DNA, the CDR3 is TGTGCCAGTAGTATGAGGGAAGGGGAGCAGTACTTC.